The 6 T cell receptor beta chains below come from one sample, sequenced in a study of blood T cells in healthy people across ages. Then a second PCR, running about 6 to 12 cycles, was carried out with a sample-barcoded 5' primer and a J-beta primer mix. A single record per CDR3 protein comes from TCRdb applying MiXCR to the 5' RACE reads. The profile shows 1.5 million to 2 million distinct CDR3 sequences, roughly 30% of them singletons. The sequencing input was blood. These receptor sequences come from a woman aged 30 to 39 in good health.

This clonotype was picked up many times. The CDR3: CASSYLNQPQHF. CDR3 in DNA: TGTGCCAGCAGTTACTTAAATCAGCCCCAGCATTTT. This chain connects TRBV6-2 or TRBV6-3 to TRBJ1-5; D call uncertain. With 1 base removed from V and 4 bases from J, the gap between germline ends came to 2 bases. CDR1 MNHEY and CDR2 SVGEGT come from the germline V gene. The CDR3 length is 12 residues.

This clonotype was seen more than once but under ten times. CDR3 in DNA: TGTGCCAGCAGCCCATACAGGGCTACTCAAGAGACCCAGTACTTC. Its protein is CASSPYRATQETQYF. The J gene is TRBJ2-5, the V gene TRBV11-2, with D perhaps TRBD1 (6 bases). V lost 5 bases and J 2 bases, leaving 15 bases between the germline ends. Germline V gene sequence: CDR1 SGHAT, CDR2 FQNNGV. The CDR3 has 15 residues.

This clonotype came up many times. V and J are TRBV5-1 and TRBJ2-7, with 13 bases lining up with TRBD2. After removal of 2 bases from V and 5 bases from J, the junction contained 7 bases not matched to a gene. The CDR3 is 16 amino acids. Germline assignment: CDR1 SGHRS and CDR2 YFSETQ. CDR3 bases: TGCGCCAGCAGCTTCACCGGGACTAGCGGGAATCACGAGCAGTACTTC. Amino acid sequence: CASSFTGTSGNHEQYF.

The sample holds a few counts of this clonotype. This rearrangement joins TRBV12-3 or TRBV12-4 to TRBJ2-3; 10 nucleotides match TRBD2. V was clipped by 5 bases and J by 6 bases; unmatched bases: 11. The CDR3 runs 16 residues. The chain's CDR3 is CASSLGSTSGADTQYF. CDR3 nucleotide sequence: TGTGCCAGCAGTCTGGGGAGCACTAGCGGGGCGGATACGCAGTATTTT.

V gene TRBV10-2 combines with J gene TRBJ2-3, with TRBD2 identical over 7 bases. V shed 5 bases, J shed 7 bases, and the junction held 12 bases outside the gene matches. The CDR3 sequence is 15 residues long. In germline, CDR1 is WSHSY, CDR2 SAAADI. In nucleotides, the CDR3 is TGCGCCAGCAGTAGTCCCTGGCGGGAGAGTTATACGCAGTATTTT. Translating gives CASSSPWRESYTQYF.

The CDR3 is CASSNQHPNTEAFF. The CDR3 DNA reads as TGTGCCAGCAGCAACCAACACCCGAACACTGAAGCTTTCTTT. V is TRBV7-9 and J is TRBJ1-1, with D hard to call. Germline CDR1 and CDR2: SEHNR and FQNEAQ (reference sequence). The CDR3 has 14 amino acids. V shed 5 bases and J shed 1 base, with 11 bases lying between them.